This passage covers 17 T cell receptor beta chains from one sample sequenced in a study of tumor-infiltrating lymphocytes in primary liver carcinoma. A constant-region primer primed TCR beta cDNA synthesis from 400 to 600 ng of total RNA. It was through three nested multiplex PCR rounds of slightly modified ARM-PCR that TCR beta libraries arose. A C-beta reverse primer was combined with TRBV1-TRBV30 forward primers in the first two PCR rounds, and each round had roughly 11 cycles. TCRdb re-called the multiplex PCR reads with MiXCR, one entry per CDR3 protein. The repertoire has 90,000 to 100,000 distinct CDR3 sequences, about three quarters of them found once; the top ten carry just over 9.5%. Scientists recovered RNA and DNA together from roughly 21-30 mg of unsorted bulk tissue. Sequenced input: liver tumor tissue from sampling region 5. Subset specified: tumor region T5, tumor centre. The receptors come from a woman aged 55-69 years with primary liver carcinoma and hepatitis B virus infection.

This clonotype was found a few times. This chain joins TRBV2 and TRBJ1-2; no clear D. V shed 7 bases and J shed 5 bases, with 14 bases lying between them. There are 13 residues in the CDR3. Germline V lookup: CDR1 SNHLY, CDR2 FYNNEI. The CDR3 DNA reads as TGTGCCAGCATGACCGTTTTTGGTTATGGCTACACCTTC. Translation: CASMTVFGYGYTF.

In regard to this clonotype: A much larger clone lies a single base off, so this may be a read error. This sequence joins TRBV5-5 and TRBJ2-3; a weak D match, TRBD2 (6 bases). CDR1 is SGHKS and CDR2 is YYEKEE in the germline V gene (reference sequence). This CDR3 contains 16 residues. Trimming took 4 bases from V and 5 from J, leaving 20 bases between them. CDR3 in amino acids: CASSPRSGEVEDTQYF. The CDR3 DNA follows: TGTGCCAGCAGCCCTCGATCGGGAGAAGTCGAAGATACGCAGTATTTT.

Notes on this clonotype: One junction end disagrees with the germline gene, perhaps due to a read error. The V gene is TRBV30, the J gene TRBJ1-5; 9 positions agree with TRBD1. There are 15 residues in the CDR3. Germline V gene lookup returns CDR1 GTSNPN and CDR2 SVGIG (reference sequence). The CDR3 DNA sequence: TGTGCCTGGAGCCTGACAGGGGGTAGCAATCTGCCCCAGCATTTT. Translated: CAWSLTGGSNLPQHF. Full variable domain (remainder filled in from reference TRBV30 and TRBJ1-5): SQTIHQWPATLVQPVGSPLSLECTVEGTSNPNLYWYRQAAGRGLQLLFYSVGIGQISSEVPQNLSASRPQDRQFILSSKKLLLSDSGFYLCAWSLTGGSNLPQHFGDGTRLSIL.

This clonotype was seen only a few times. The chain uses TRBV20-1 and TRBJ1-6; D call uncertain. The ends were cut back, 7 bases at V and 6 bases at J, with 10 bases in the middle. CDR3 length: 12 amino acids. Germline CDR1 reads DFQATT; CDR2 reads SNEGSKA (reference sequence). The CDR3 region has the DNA TGCAGTGTTCACCAGTCTAATTCACCCCTCCACTTT. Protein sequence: CSVHQSNSPLHF.

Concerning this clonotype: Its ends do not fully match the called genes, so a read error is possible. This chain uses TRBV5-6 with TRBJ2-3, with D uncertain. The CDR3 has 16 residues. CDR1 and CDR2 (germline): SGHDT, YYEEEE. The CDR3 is CASSLDSWTATDAQYF. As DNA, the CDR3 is TGTGCCAGCAGCTTGGACAGCTGGACGGCCACAGATGCGCAGTATTTT. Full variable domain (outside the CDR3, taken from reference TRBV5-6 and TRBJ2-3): DAGVTQSPTHLIKTRGQQVTLRCSPKSGHDTVSWYQQALGQGPQFIFQYYEEEERQRGNFPDRFSGHQFPNYSSELNVNALLLGDSALYLCASSLDSWTATDAQYFGPGTRLTVL.

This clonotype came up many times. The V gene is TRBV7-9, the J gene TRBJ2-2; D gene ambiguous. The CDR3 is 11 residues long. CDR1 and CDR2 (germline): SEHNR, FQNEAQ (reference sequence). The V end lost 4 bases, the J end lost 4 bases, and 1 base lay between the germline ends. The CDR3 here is CASSSTGELFF. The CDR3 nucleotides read TGTGCCAGCAGCTCCACCGGGGAGCTGTTTTTT.

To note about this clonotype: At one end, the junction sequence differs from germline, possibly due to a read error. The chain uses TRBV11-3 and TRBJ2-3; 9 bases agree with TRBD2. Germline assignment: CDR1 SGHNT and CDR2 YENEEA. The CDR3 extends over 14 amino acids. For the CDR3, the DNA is TGTGGCAGCAGCGCGGGAGGGCTGTCAGATACGGAGTATTTT. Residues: CGSSAGGLSDTEYF.

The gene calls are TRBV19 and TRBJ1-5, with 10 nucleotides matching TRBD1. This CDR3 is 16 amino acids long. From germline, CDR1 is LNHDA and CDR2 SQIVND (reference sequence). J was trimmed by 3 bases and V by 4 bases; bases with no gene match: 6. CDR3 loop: CASSTSGTGVNQPQHF. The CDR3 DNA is TGTGCCAGTAGTACCTCCGGGACAGGGGTCAATCAGCCCCAGCATTTT.

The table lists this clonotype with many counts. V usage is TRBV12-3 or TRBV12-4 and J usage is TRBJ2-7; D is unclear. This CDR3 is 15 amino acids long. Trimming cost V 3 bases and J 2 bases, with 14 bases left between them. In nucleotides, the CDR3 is TGTGCCAGCAGTTTCGATCTGGACGCGACCTACGAGCAGTACTTC. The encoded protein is CASSFDLDATYEQYF.

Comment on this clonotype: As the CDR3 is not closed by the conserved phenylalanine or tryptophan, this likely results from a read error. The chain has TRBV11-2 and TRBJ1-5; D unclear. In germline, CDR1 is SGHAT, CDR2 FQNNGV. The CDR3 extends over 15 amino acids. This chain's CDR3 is CGSSSVGSNNQPQHY. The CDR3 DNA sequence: TGTGGCAGCAGCTCAGTGGGCAGCAACAATCAGCCCCAGCATTAT.

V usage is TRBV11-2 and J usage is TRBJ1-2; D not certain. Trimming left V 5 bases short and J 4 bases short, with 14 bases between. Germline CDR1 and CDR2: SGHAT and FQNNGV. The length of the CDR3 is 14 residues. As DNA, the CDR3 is TGTGCCAGCAGCCCAGTGGGCATAATCTATGGCTACACCTTC. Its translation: CASSPVGIIYGYTF.

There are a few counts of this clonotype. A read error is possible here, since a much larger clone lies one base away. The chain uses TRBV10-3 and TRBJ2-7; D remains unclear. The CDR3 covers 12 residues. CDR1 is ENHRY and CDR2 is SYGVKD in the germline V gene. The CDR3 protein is CAVSGPTAPQYF. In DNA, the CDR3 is TGTGCCGTCAGTGGCCCGACTGCGCCCCAGTACTTC.

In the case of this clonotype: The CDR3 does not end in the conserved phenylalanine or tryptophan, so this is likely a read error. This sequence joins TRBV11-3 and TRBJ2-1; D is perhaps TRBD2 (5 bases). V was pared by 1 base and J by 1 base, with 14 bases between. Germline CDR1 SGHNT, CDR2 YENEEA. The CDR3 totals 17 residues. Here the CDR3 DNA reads TGTGCCAGCAGCTTAGGATTCGGCGGGCCTTCCTACAATGAGCAGTTCATC. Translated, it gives CASSLGFGGPSYNEQFI.

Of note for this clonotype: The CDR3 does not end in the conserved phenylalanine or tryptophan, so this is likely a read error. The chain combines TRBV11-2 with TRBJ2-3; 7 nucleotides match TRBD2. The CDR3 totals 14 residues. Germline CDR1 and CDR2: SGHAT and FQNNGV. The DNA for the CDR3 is TGTGCCAGCAGCTCGGCGGGAGTCACAGACACGCAGTATATT. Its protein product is CASSSAGVTDTQYI.

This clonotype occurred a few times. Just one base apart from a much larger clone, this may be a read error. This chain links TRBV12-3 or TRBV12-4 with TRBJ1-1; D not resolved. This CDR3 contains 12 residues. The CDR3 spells CTSTHMNTEAFF. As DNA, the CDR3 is TGTACCAGCACACACATGAACACTGAAGCTTTCTTT.

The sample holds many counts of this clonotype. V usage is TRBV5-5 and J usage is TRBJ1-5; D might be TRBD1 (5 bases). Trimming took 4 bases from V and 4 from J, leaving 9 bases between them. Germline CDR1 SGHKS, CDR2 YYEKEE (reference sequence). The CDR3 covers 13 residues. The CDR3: CASSLGVNQPQHF. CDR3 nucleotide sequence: TGTGCCAGCAGCCTGGGGGTAAATCAGCCCCAGCATTTT.

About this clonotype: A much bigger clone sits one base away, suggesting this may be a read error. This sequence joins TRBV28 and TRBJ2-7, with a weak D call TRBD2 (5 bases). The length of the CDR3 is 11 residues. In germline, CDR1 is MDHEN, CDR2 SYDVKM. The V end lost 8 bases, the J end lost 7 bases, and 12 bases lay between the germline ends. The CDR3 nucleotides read TGTGCCAGCGGCGGGCCAAGGGAGCAGTACTTC. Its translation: CASGGPREQYF.